A selection of T cell receptor beta chains follows, all from one sample in a study of human T cells and chemical hapten exposure. MiXCR, applied by TCRdb to the RACE reads, yields one record per CDR3 protein. The sample lists over 85,000 distinct CDR3 sequences, 11% occurring once. The source material was whole blood, sampled in connection with sensitization to the hapten diphenylcyclopropenone (DPC). The receptors were sampled from a woman in her sixties with alopecia areata. Some clones in this sample may be carry-over from other donors' samples. Both conserved end residues are part of each CDR3. Fields, in order: clone size, J gene, D gene, V gene, CDR3 protein, CDR3 DNA. The D gene is left open where the match is weak. Clone size is given for some rows only: seen once, a few or many times, or a class if the clone is expanded.

abundance: many
j_gene: TRBJ2-3
d_gene: TRBD2
v_gene: TRBV7-8
CDR3aa: CASSNLLAGGDTQYF
CDR3nt: TGTGCCAGCAGCAACTTACTAGCGGGGGGAGATACGCAGTATTTT

abundance: .
j_gene: TRBJ1-2
d_gene: TRBD1
v_gene: TRBV5-5
CDR3aa: CASSLFDRGNYGYTF
CDR3nt: TGTGCCAGCAGCTTGTTTGACAGGGGAAACTATGGCTACACCTTC

abundance: many
j_gene: TRBJ2-1
d_gene: TRBD2
v_gene: TRBV23-1
CDR3aa: CASSRTSNEQFF
CDR3nt: TGCGCCAGCAGCCGGACTAGCAATGAGCAGTTCTTC

abundance: .
j_gene: TRBJ2-7
d_gene: .
v_gene: TRBV14
CDR3aa: CASRPTGGYEQYF
CDR3nt: TGTGCCAGCAGACCTACAGGAGGATACGAGCAGTACTTC

abundance: many
j_gene: TRBJ2-2
d_gene: TRBD2
v_gene: TRBV7-3
CDR3aa: CASSPAGGRITGELFF
CDR3nt: TGTGCCAGCAGCCCAGCGGGGGGGCGGATCACCGGGGAGCTGTTTTTT

abundance: .
j_gene: TRBJ1-1
d_gene: TRBD1
v_gene: TRBV6-5
CDR3aa: CGSSRTGANTEAFF
CDR3nt: TGTGGCAGCAGTCGGACAGGGGCGAACACTGAAGCTTTCTTT

abundance: many
j_gene: TRBJ2-5
d_gene: .
v_gene: TRBV5-1
CDR3aa: CASSPVGGAQETQYF
CDR3nt: TGCGCCAGCAGCCCCGTGGGGGGCGCCCAGGAGACCCAGTACTTC

abundance: .
j_gene: TRBJ2-1
d_gene: .
v_gene: TRBV9
CDR3aa: CASSVYDAVNSYNEQFF
CDR3nt: TGTGCCAGCAGCGTATACGATGCGGTAAACTCCTACAATGAGCAGTTCTTC

abundance: few
j_gene: TRBJ2-3
d_gene: .
v_gene: TRBV6-2/TRBV6-3
CDR3aa: CASSYSTYVGADTQYF
CDR3nt: TGTGCCAGCAGTTACAGTACTTACGTTGGCGCAGATACGCAGTATTTT

abundance: many
j_gene: TRBJ2-1
d_gene: .
v_gene: TRBV29-1
CDR3aa: CSAQTGTGTVDEQFF
CDR3nt: TGCAGCGCACAGACCGGGACGGGGACCGTGGATGAGCAGTTCTTC

abundance: many
j_gene: TRBJ2-1
d_gene: .
v_gene: TRBV5-6
CDR3aa: CASSRYNEQFF
CDR3nt: TGTGCCAGCAGCCGATACAATGAGCAGTTCTTC

abundance: .
j_gene: TRBJ2-2
d_gene: .
v_gene: TRBV7-2
CDR3aa: CASSLLPTGNTGELFF
CDR3nt: TGTGCCAGCAGCTTACTTCCCACGGGGAACACCGGGGAGCTGTTTTTT

abundance: many
j_gene: TRBJ2-2
d_gene: .
v_gene: TRBV7-9
CDR3aa: CASSFPNTGELFF
CDR3nt: TGTGCCAGCAGCTTCCCGAACACCGGGGAGCTGTTTTTT

abundance: few
j_gene: TRBJ1-1
d_gene: .
v_gene: TRBV6-1
CDR3aa: CASTVGPGHGEAFF
CDR3nt: TGTGCCAGCACTGTAGGCCCTGGACATGGTGAAGCTTTCTTT

abundance: many
j_gene: TRBJ2-7
d_gene: .
v_gene: TRBV6-6
CDR3aa: CASTDGREQYF
CDR3nt: TGTGCCAGCACCGACGGTCGCGAGCAGTACTTC

abundance: .
j_gene: TRBJ2-1
d_gene: .
v_gene: TRBV20-1
CDR3aa: CSASLPNNEQFF
CDR3nt: TGCAGTGCTAGCTTGCCGAACAATGAGCAGTTCTTC

abundance: .
j_gene: TRBJ1-2
d_gene: .
v_gene: TRBV19
CDR3aa: CASSSAELYGYTF
CDR3nt: TGTGCCAGTAGTAGCGCGGAACTCTATGGCTACACCTTC

abundance: many
j_gene: TRBJ1-5
d_gene: .
v_gene: TRBV6-5
CDR3aa: CASSSHGGVGQPQHF
CDR3nt: TGTGCCAGCAGCTCGCACGGGGGTGTAGGTCAGCCCCAGCATTTT

abundance: many
j_gene: TRBJ2-3
d_gene: TRBD1
v_gene: TRBV29-1
CDR3aa: CSAGQGEVTDTQYF
CDR3nt: TGCAGCGCTGGACAGGGAGAGGTAACAGATACGCAGTATTTT

abundance: few
j_gene: TRBJ2-2
d_gene: .
v_gene: TRBV4-1
CDR3aa: CASSQDGLSVGELFF
CDR3nt: TGCGCCAGCAGCCAAGATGGGCTCTCGGTCGGGGAGCTGTTTTTT

abundance: many
j_gene: TRBJ2-7
d_gene: TRBD2
v_gene: TRBV7-3
CDR3aa: CASSLGGGISYEQYF
CDR3nt: TGTGCCAGCAGCTTAGGCGGGGGGATCTCCTACGAGCAGTACTTC

abundance: few
j_gene: TRBJ2-2
d_gene: TRBD1
v_gene: TRBV2
CDR3aa: CASRRTGATGELFF
CDR3nt: TGTGCCAGCAGGAGGACAGGGGCAACCGGGGAGCTGTTTTTT

abundance: .
j_gene: TRBJ1-3
d_gene: .
v_gene: TRBV10-2
CDR3aa: CASSEPVTGNTIYF
CDR3nt: TGCGCCAGCAGTGAACCGGTAACTGGAAACACCATATATTTT

abundance: many
j_gene: TRBJ2-3
d_gene: .
v_gene: TRBV27
CDR3aa: CASSLKVPWGTDTQYF
CDR3nt: TGTGCCAGCAGTTTGAAGGTTCCTTGGGGCACAGATACGCAGTATTTT